What follows are 13 T cell receptor beta chains derived from one specimen sequenced in a study of blood T cell repertoires in COVID-19. Produced via immunoSEQ multiplex PCR; TCRdb's table is partial and in-frame only. This sample has about 180,000 clones, with 65% to 90% found just once. Material for sequencing was peripheral blood. All receptors derive from a human donor in a cohort sampled during active COVID-19.

This clone was counted between two and nine times. The chain employs TRBV28 and TRBJ1-3; D remains unclear. The V end was cut by 5 bases, the J end by 0 bases, with 11 bases between. This CDR3 spans 15 amino acids. In germline, CDR1 is MDHEN, CDR2 SYDVKM. Here the CDR3 reads CASSTTVFSGNTIYF. DNA of the CDR3: TGTGCCAGCAGTACCACAGTGTTCTCTGGAAACACCATATATTTT.

The CDR3 sequence is CASSKTSGGLYNEQFF. The CDR3 region has the DNA TGTGCCAGCAGTAAAACTAGCGGGGGGCTGTACAATGAGCAGTTCTTC. The J gene is TRBJ2-1, the V gene TRBV6-2 or TRBV6-3; 12 bases align to TRBD2. Germline V gene lookup returns CDR1 MNHEY and CDR2 SVGEGT. The V segment lost 5 bases and the J segment 4 bases; nucleotides outside the gene matches: 6. The CDR3 loop spans 16 amino acids.

This clone was counted a single time. This chain links TRBV9 with TRBJ2-7, with 9 bases identical to TRBD2. This CDR3 is 15 amino acids long. Germline loops: CDR1 SGDLS, CDR2 YYNGEE. The junction had 11 bases not matched to a gene; V was cut back by 4 bases and J by 6 bases. CDR3 loop: CASSPGTASGTEQYF. For the CDR3, the DNA is TGTGCCAGCAGCCCCGGAACGGCTAGCGGGACCGAGCAGTACTTC.

The V and J genes are TRBV7-8 and TRBJ2-6; D is perhaps TRBD2 (7 bases). V lost 1 base and J 2 bases, leaving 9 bases between the germline ends. The CDR3 loop spans 16 amino acids. The germline gives CDR1 SGHVS, CDR2 FQNEAQ. The DNA of the CDR3 is TGTGCCAGCAGCTTAGGGGGGGGCGCTGGGGCCAACGTCCTGACTTTC. This gives the protein CASSLGGGAGANVLTF.

The J gene is TRBJ2-1, the V gene TRBV5-1; a possible D gene is TRBD1 (5 bases). The CDR3 contains 13 residues. CDR1 is SGHRS and CDR2 is YFSETQ in the germline V gene. Trimming shortened V by 2 bases and J by 5 bases, and 8 bases separated the two germline ends. In nucleotides, the CDR3 is TGCGCCAGCAGCTTCAGGGCAAACAATGAGCAGTTCTTC. Amino acid sequence: CASSFRANNEQFF.

The gene calls are TRBV28 and TRBJ1-1; TRBD1 matches 9 bases. V was pared by 0 bases and J by 0 bases, with 2 bases of the junction left unmatched. The CDR3 consists of 16 residues. CDR1 is MDHEN, CDR2 SYDVKM, per germline. For the CDR3, the DNA is TGTGCCAGCAGTTTATGGACAGGGGGGTTGAACACTGAAGCTTTCTTT. Residues: CASSLWTGGLNTEAFF.

The chain is built from TRBV18 and TRBJ1-4; TRBD1 is a possible D gene (5 bases). This CDR3 is built from 16 residues. CDR1 is KGHSH, CDR2 LQKENI, per germline. V dropped 0 bases and J dropped 8 bases, with 16 bases sitting between them. As DNA, the CDR3 is TGTGCCAGCTCACCACCGGAGGCGGGGGATGCGGAAAAACTGTTTTTT. This translates into CASSPPEAGDAEKLFF.

The chain combines TRBV7-2 with TRBJ2-7; 7 positions agree with TRBD1. This CDR3 region has 17 residues. J lost 0 bases, V lost 3 bases, and 11 bases had no gene match. CDR1 is SGHTA and CDR2 is FQGNSA in the germline V gene. CDR3 sequence (DNA): TGTGCCAGCAGCTTCCTCCCCCCCGGGACAGCCTCCTACGAGCAGTACTTC. This sequence encodes CASSFLPPGTASYEQYF.

This clone turned up a few times. This sequence joins TRBV10-2 and TRBJ2-7, with D possibly TRBD1 on 6 matching bases. Trimming cost V 6 bases and J 0 bases, with 15 bases left between them. Germline assignment: CDR1 WSHSY and CDR2 SAAADI. This CDR3 is built from 15 residues. The CDR3 DNA reads as TGCGCCAGCAGGAAGGGGCAGGGGAGCTCCTACGAGCAGTACTTC. This gives the protein CASRKGQGSSYEQYF.

The rearrangement uses TRBV7-2 and TRBJ2-7, with 13 bases fitting TRBD2. The length of the CDR3 is 15 residues. CDR1 SGHTA and CDR2 FQGNSA come from the germline V gene. Trimming took 2 bases from V and 3 from J; bases not matched to a gene: 1. DNA of the CDR3: TGTGCCAGCAGCTTAACTAGCGGGGGGGGCTACGAGCAGTACTTC. Residues: CASSLTSGGGYEQYF.

With regard to this clone: The same CDR3 is also encoded by other DNA sequences in this sample. The chain has TRBV5-1 and TRBJ1-5; D possibly corresponds to TRBD1 (6 bases). CDR3 length: 13 residues. The germline V and J ends were trimmed by 2 bases and 7 bases, with 10 bases remaining between them. The germline V gene encodes CDR1 SGHRS and CDR2 YFSETQ. CDR3 loop: CASSLGGGQPQHF. CDR3 nucleotides: TGCGCCAGCAGCTTAGGGGGTGGGCAGCCCCAGCATTTT.

The V gene is TRBV27, the J gene TRBJ1-5, with 8 bases identical to TRBD1. Germline V gene data show CDR1 as MNHEY and CDR2 as SMNVEV (reference sequence). Trimming at V came to 5 bases and at J to 4 bases, leaving 4 bases not matched to a gene. This CDR3 is 14 amino acids long. CDR3 sequence: CASSGQGQNQPQHF. As DNA, the CDR3 is TGTGCCAGCAGTGGACAGGGACAAAATCAGCCCCAGCATTTT.

The V call is TRBV4-2, the J call TRBJ2-3, with TRBD1 identical over 8 bases. CDR3 size: 17 residues. The germline CDR1 and CDR2 sequences are LGHNA and YNFKEQ. V lost 0 bases and J lost 2; bases outside the gene matches: 7. CDR3 in amino acids: CASSQDAGGLNTDTQYF. CDR3 nucleotides: TGTGCCAGCAGCCAAGATGCAGGGGGCTTAAACACAGATACGCAGTATTTT.